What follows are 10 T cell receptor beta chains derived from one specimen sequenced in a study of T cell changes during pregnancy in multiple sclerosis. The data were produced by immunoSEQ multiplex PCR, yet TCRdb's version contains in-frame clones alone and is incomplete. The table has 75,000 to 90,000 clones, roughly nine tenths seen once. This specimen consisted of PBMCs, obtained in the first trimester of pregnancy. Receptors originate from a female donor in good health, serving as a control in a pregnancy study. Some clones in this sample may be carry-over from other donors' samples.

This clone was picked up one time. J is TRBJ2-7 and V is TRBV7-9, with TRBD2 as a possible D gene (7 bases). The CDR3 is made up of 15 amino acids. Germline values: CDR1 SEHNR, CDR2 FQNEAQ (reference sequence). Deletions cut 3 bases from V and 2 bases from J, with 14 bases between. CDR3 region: CASSLGAGVTYEQYF. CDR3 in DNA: TGTGCCAGCAGCTTGGGGGCGGGGGTCACCTACGAGCAGTACTTC. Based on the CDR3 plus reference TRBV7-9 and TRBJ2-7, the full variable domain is DTGVSQNPRHKITKRGQNVTFRCDPISEHNRLYWYRQTLGQGPEFLTYFQNEAQLEKSRLLSDRFSAERPKGSFSTLEIQRTEQGDSAMYLCASSLGAGVTYEQYFGPGTRLTVT.

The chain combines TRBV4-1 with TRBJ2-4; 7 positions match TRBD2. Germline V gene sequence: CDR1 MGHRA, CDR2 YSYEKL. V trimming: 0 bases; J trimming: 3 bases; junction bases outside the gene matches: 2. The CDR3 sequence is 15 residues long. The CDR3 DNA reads TGCGCCAGCAGCCAAGATGGGGGGGTCAAAAACATTCAGTACTTC. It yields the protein CASSQDGGVKNIQYF.

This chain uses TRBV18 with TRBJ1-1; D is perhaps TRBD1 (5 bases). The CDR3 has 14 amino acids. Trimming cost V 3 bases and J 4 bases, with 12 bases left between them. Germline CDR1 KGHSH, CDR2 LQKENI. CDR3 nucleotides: TGTGCCAGCTCACCGGAAGGGGTGGCCACTGAAGCTTTCTTT. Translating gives CASSPEGVATEAFF.

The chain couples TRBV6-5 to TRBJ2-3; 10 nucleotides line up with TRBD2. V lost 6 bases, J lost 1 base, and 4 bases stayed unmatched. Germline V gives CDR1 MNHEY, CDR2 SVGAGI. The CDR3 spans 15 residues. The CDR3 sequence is CASRLGTSGTDTQYF. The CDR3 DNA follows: TGTGCCAGCAGGCTTGGGACTAGCGGCACAGATACGCAGTATTTT.

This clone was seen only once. The DNA of the CDR3 is TGTGCCAGCAGTTACTCGGTCAGGGCGGACTATGGCTACACCTTC. Residues: CASSYSVRADYGYTF. The chain employs TRBV6-5 and TRBJ1-2, with a possible D match to TRBD1 (5 bases). The CDR3 covers 15 residues. V dropped 0 bases and J dropped 3 bases, with 11 bases sitting between them. Germline lookup yields CDR1 MNHEY and CDR2 SVGAGI.

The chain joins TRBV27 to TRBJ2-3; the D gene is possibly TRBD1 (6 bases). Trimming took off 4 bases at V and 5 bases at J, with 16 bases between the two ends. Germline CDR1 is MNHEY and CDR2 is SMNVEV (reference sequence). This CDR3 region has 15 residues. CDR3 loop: CASSYTQGTKDTQYF. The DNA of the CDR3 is TGTGCCAGCAGTTATACACAGGGTACGAAAGATACGCAGTATTTT.

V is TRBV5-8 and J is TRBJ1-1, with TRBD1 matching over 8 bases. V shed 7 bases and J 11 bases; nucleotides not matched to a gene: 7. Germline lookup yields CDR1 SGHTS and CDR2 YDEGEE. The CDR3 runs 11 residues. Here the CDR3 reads CASADRGFAFF. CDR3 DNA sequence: TGTGCCAGCGCAGACAGGGGCTTCGCTTTCTTT.

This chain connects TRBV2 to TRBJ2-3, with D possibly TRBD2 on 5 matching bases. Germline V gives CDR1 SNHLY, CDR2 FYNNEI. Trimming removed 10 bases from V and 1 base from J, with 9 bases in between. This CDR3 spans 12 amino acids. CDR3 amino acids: CATTRGTDTQYF. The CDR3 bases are TGTGCCACTACTAGGGGCACAGATACGCAGTATTTT.

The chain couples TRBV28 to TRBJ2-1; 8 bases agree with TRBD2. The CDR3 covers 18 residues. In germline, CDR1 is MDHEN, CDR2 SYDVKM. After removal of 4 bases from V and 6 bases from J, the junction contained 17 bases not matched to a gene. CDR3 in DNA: TGTGCCAGCAGTTCCCCAAAATTTCGGGGGGGCCGCGGCAATGAGCAGTTCTTC. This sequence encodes CASSSPKFRGGRGNEQFF.

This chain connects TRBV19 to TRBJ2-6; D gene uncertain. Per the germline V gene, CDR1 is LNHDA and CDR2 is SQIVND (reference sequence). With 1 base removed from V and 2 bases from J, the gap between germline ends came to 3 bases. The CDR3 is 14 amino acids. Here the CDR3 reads CASSIAAGANVLTF. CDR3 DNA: TGTGCCAGTAGTATAGCGGCTGGGGCCAACGTCCTGACTTTC.